What follows is one T cell receptor (beta chain) and its context. The antigen remains undetermined. Cells are PBMCs isolated from around 10 ml of fresh blood. The V segment lost 4 bases and the J segment 6 bases; nucleotides outside the gene matches: 9. This CDR3 has 17 amino acids. Per germline, CDR1 SGHTS and CDR2 YDEGEE. These data are taken from a study of T cells in Graves' hyperthyroidism and ophthalmopathy. Study-wide context: Once the initial diagnosis was made, peripheral blood was obtained before any treatment. Broader study findings: A model of 13 V-J features distinguished ophthalmopathy from stable hyperthyroidism. Researchers found most expanded thyroid clonotypes above 0.001 in blood as well.

TCR beta CDR3 sequences were amplified from RNA transcripts. During a first-round RT-PCR of the TCR CDR3, the HTBI primer set was used. TCRdb passed the multiplex PCR reads through MiXCR, listing each CDR3 protein once. The sample has roughly 130,000 distinct CDR3 sequences, less than 25% seen once. The TCR comes from a woman between 45 and 60 years old with Graves' hyperthyroidism that later progressed to Graves' ophthalmopathy. The rearrangement links TRBV5-8 to TRBJ2-4, with 14 bases aligning to TRBD2. Sequencing input: blood. CDR3 sequence reads: CASSLDGTSGSRNIQYF. The CDR3 DNA sequence: TGTGCCAGCAGCCTGGACGGGACTAGCGGGAGCAGAAACATTCAGTACTTC.